The 32 T cell receptor beta chains below all came from one sample that was sequenced in a study of shared clonotypes between healthy human individuals. Data came from immunoSEQ multiplex PCR; TCRdb stores just in-frame clones and leaves some out. Of roughly 2.6 million clones in the sample, approximately 94% were seen once. Sequences were obtained from naive CD4+ T cells sorted from blood. The subset here: CD45RA+ positively selected. The receptors derive from a man younger than 35 in good health.

CDR3 protein: CSVLQAETQYF. Here the CDR3 DNA reads TGCAGCGTTCTGCAGGCGGAGACCCAGTACTTC. The chain is built from TRBV29-1 and TRBJ2-5; D call uncertain. There are 11 residues in the CDR3. Germline lookup yields CDR1 SQVTM and CDR2 ANQGSEA. Between the trimmed V and J ends, which lost 5 bases and 5 bases, there was a span of 9 bases.

As for this clone: One junction end disagrees with the germline gene, perhaps due to a read error. The rearrangement links TRBV2 to TRBJ2-1, with 7 bases aligning to TRBD2. This CDR3 region has 15 residues. Germline V gives CDR1 SNHLY, CDR2 FYNNEI. The CDR3 spells CASTEAAGVVGEQFF. CDR3 sequence (DNA): TGTGCCAGCACTGAAGCGGCGGGAGTAGTGGGTGAGCAGTTCTTC.

The chain carries TRBV7-2 and TRBJ1-2; D may be TRBD1 (6 bases). CDR3 length: 16 amino acids. The V gene lost 6 bases and the J gene lost 0 bases, with 17 bases spanning the gap. Germline loops: CDR1 SGHTA, CDR2 FQGNSA. CDR3 DNA: TGTGCCAGCAGTCACCGCGGACAGAAAGCTAACTATGGCTACACCTTC. It yields the protein CASSHRGQKANYGYTF.

This rearrangement joins TRBV9 to TRBJ2-3; D call uncertain. Per the germline V gene, CDR1 is SGDLS and CDR2 is YYNGEE. The CDR3 runs to 16 residues. V gave up 4 bases and J gave up 0 bases, with 15 bases separating them. The CDR3 spells CASSPRGVSSTDTQYF. DNA of the CDR3: TGTGCCAGCAGCCCTAGAGGAGTCTCTAGCACAGATACGCAGTATTTT.

This clone turned up a few times. The rearrangement links TRBV2 to TRBJ1-4; no clear D. CDR3 length equals 14 residues. The germline V gene encodes CDR1 SNHLY and CDR2 FYNNEI. V was shortened by 3 bases and J by 2 bases, with 7 bases between the two germline ends. The CDR3: CASSEALTNEKLFF. CDR3 coding DNA: TGTGCCAGCAGTGAGGCGCTGACTAATGAAAAACTGTTTTTT.

V and J are TRBV25-1 and TRBJ1-4; D gene ambiguous. Germline V gene data show CDR1 as MGHDK and CDR2 as SYGVNS. This CDR3 region has 12 residues. The germline V and J ends were trimmed by 4 bases and 5 bases, with 5 bases remaining between them. The DNA of the CDR3 is TGTGCCAGCAGTGGTGAAAATGAAAAACTGTTTTTT. It codes for CASSGENEKLFF.

The chain links TRBV11-1 to TRBJ2-5; a weak D match, TRBD2 (6 bases). The germline V gene encodes CDR1 SGHAT and CDR2 FQDESV (reference sequence). This CDR3 is 17 amino acids long. V gave up 5 bases and J gave up 5 bases, with 24 bases separating them. CDR3 sequence: CASSAAPPGGGMETQYF. The CDR3, as DNA: TGTGCCAGCAGCGCAGCTCCCCCGGGTGGGGGGATGGAGACCCAGTACTTC.

The V and J genes are TRBV5-4 and TRBJ2-2, with TRBD2 identical over 9 bases. The CDR3 contains 15 residues. V was pared by 1 base and J by 6 bases, with 4 bases of the junction left unmatched. In germline, CDR1 is SGHNT, CDR2 YYREEE (reference sequence). CDR3 coding DNA: TGTGCCAGCAGCTTGCAAGCGGGAGGCGCCGGGGAGCTGTTTTTT. The encoded protein is CASSLQAGGAGELFF.

Comments on this clone: Different DNA sequences within this sample yield the same CDR3. The chain links TRBV28 to TRBJ2-3, with D hard to call. Trimming took 2 bases from V and 3 from J, leaving 3 bases between them. Germline-derived CDR1 and CDR2 are MDHEN and SYDVKM. The CDR3 has 12 residues. CDR3 sequence (DNA): TGTGCCAGCAGTTTAGATACAGATACGCAGTATTTT. Amino acids: CASSLDTDTQYF.

The chain links TRBV11-3 to TRBJ2-7; unclear D gene. The ends were cut back, 4 bases at V and 0 bases at J, with 10 bases in the middle. The CDR3 consists of 14 residues. Germline loops: CDR1 SGHNT, CDR2 YENEEA. The CDR3 coding sequence is TGTGCCAGCAGCTCCGACGCCAGCTCCTACGAGCAGTACTTC. As protein: CASSSDASSYEQYF.

This chain joins TRBV27 and TRBJ2-1; D is uncertain. Germline CDR1 MNHEY, CDR2 SMNVEV (reference sequence). The CDR3 loop spans 17 amino acids. The germline V and J ends were trimmed by 1 base and 0 bases, with 13 bases remaining between them. The CDR3 sequence is CASSLWASLSSYNEQFF. The CDR3 DNA reads as TGTGCCAGCAGTTTATGGGCCAGCCTGAGCTCCTACAATGAGCAGTTCTTC.

The rearrangement uses TRBV10-3 and TRBJ2-7; 7 bases align to TRBD1. This CDR3 is built from 15 residues. V lost 0 bases to trimming and J lost 4 bases; unmatched junction nucleotides: 6. Germline V gene data show CDR1 as ENHRY and CDR2 as SYGVKD. This chain's CDR3 is CAISESGQSGYEQYF. The CDR3 DNA sequence: TGTGCCATCAGTGAGTCGGGACAGTCGGGTTACGAGCAGTACTTC.

The rearrangement joins TRBV6-4 to TRBJ2-1; the match to TRBD1 covers 9 bases. Germline lookup yields CDR1 MRHNA and CDR2 SNTAGT. Trimming removed 2 bases from V and 8 bases from J; junction bases left unmatched: 10. There are 16 residues in the CDR3. CDR3 protein: CASSDRTGDGTDEQFF. The CDR3 bases are TGTGCCAGCAGTGACCGGACAGGGGATGGTACCGATGAGCAGTTCTTC.

The V gene is TRBV5-4, the J gene TRBJ2-5; possibly TRBD1 or TRBD2 for D (7 bases each). Germline V gives CDR1 SGHNT, CDR2 YYREEE (reference sequence). V was shortened by 4 bases and J by 5 bases, with 18 bases between the two germline ends. The CDR3 runs 15 residues. This CDR3 reads CASSVERQGGETQYF. The CDR3 DNA sequence: TGTGCCAGCAGCGTGGAGCGACAGGGAGGGGAGACCCAGTACTTC.

This clone was recorded a few times. The sample has other DNA sequences that encode this CDR3 too. The rearrangement links TRBV18 to TRBJ1-5, with D hard to call. Germline V lookup: CDR1 KGHSH, CDR2 LQKENI. Trimming pared 2 bases from V and 5 bases from J, leaving 7 bases between. CDR3 length: 13 amino acids. The CDR3 nucleotides are TGTGCCAGCTCACCAGGAACAGATCAGCCCCAGCATTTT. This codes for CASSPGTDQPQHF.

A remark on this clone: Within the sample, other DNA sequences also encode this same CDR3. V is TRBV5-4 and J is TRBJ1-1; 7 bases match TRBD1. CDR1 is SGHNT, CDR2 YYREEE, per germline (reference sequence). This CDR3 comprises 15 residues. Trimming cost V 4 bases and J 1 base; bases outside gene matches: 7. The CDR3, as DNA: TGTGCCAGCAGCCCCCCGGGACAGAGGAACACTGAAGCTTTCTTT. Translating it yields CASSPPGQRNTEAFF.

J is TRBJ2-7 and V is TRBV5-6; no clear D. The germline V gene encodes CDR1 SGHDT and CDR2 YYEEEE. V gave up 4 bases and J gave up 2 bases, with 7 bases separating them. The CDR3 runs 12 residues. The CDR3 reads CASSRRPYEQYF. Written as DNA, the CDR3 is TGTGCCAGCAGCCGCCGTCCCTACGAGCAGTACTTC.

The chain uses TRBV7-8 and TRBJ1-2; possible D gene TRBD1, 5 bases. V was trimmed by 2 bases and J by 7 bases, leaving 11 bases between them. This CDR3 is built from 13 residues. Germline CDR1 reads SGHVS; CDR2 reads FQNEAQ. The DNA of the CDR3 is TGTGCCAGCAGCTTATGGCAGGGAGGTGGCTACACCTTC. This encodes CASSLWQGGGYTF.

The chain recombines TRBV6-1 with TRBJ1-6; 9 nucleotides match TRBD1. J was trimmed by 6 bases and V by 8 bases; bases with no gene match: 2. CDR1 and CDR2 (germline): MNHNS, SASEGT. The CDR3 spans 13 residues. CDR3 loop: CASEDRGNSPLHF. The CDR3 DNA reads as TGTGCCAGCGAGGACAGGGGTAATTCACCCCTCCACTTT.

The chain recombines TRBV18 with TRBJ2-7; D is possibly TRBD2 (6 bases). Deletions cut 2 bases from V and 3 bases from J, with 14 bases between. Per the germline V gene, CDR1 is KGHSH and CDR2 is LQKENI. This CDR3 comprises 15 residues. The CDR3 sequence is CASSPGGTGNYEQYF. CDR3 DNA: TGTGCCAGCTCACCAGGGGGGACGGGGAACTACGAGCAGTACTTC. Full variable domain (outside the CDR3, taken from reference TRBV18 and TRBJ2-7): NAGVMQNPRHLVRRRGQEARLRCSPMKGHSHVYWYRQLPEEGLKFMVYLQKENIIDESGMPKERFSAEFPKEGPSILRIQQVVRGDSAAYFCASSPGGTGNYEQYFGPGTRLTVT.

Concerning this clone: Other DNA sequences of this sample code for an identical CDR3. The chain links TRBV5-1 to TRBJ1-2, with 8 bases lining up with TRBD1. This CDR3 is built from 15 residues. Germline V CDR1 and CDR2: SGHRS, YFSETQ. V trimming: 2 bases; J trimming: 3 bases; junction bases outside the gene matches: 6. The DNA of the CDR3 is TGCGCCAGCAGCTTCGGGACAGGCGGGGACTATGGCTACACCTTC. It codes for CASSFGTGGDYGYTF.

To note about this clone: Within the sample, other DNA sequences also encode this same CDR3. The chain is built from TRBV15 and TRBJ2-7; 7 bases map to TRBD1. Germline lookup yields CDR1 LNHNV and CDR2 YYDKDF (reference sequence). This CDR3 is built from 14 residues. The V gene end was trimmed by 0 bases and the J gene end by 2 bases; junction bases not matched to a gene: 1. CDR3 protein: CATSRDRGPYEQYF. The CDR3 DNA sequence: TGTGCCACCAGCAGAGATAGGGGGCCCTACGAGCAGTACTTC.

A word on this clone: Other DNA variants within this sample encode the same CDR3. V gene TRBV28 combines with J gene TRBJ1-6; 7 nucleotides match TRBD1. This CDR3 contains 16 residues. Germline CDR1 and CDR2: MDHEN and SYDVKM. With 4 bases clipped from V and 0 bases from J, the junction kept 3 bases outside the gene matches. CDR3 sequence (DNA): TGTGCCAGCAGTTCGACAGGGAGCTCCTATAATTCACCCCTCCACTTT. Its protein is CASSSTGSSYNSPLHF.

V and J are TRBV6-5 and TRBJ2-6; 7 bases align to TRBD1. V dropped 9 bases and J dropped 4; count of bases not matched to a gene: 3. This CDR3 comprises 13 residues. Germline CDR1 is MNHEY and CDR2 is SVGAGI. CDR3 protein: CASRGLGANVLTF. DNA of the CDR3: TGTGCCAGTAGGGGGCTAGGGGCCAACGTCCTGACTTTC.

The CDR3, as DNA: TGTGCCAGCTCTGCTAAAAAGGGCATGGGGGATTCCGGGACCCAGTACTTC. This gives the protein CASSAKKGMGDSGTQYF. The chain has TRBV21-1 and TRBJ2-5. TRBV21-1 represents a pseudogene. CDR3 length equals 17 residues.

The chain is built from TRBV4-3 and TRBJ1-4; D might be TRBD1 (5 bases). The V end lost 0 bases, the J end lost 7 bases, and 12 bases lay between the germline ends. CDR1 and CDR2 (germline): LGHNA, YSLEER. This CDR3 region has 15 residues. The CDR3 nucleotides are TGCGCCAGCAGCCAAGAAGGGACCGTCGTTGAAAAACTGTTTTTT. It codes for CASSQEGTVVEKLFF.

This sequence joins TRBV6-6 and TRBJ2-7, with D possibly called TRBD1 or TRBD2 (5 bases each). V dropped 5 bases and J dropped 6 bases, with 14 bases sitting between them. The CDR3 contains 13 residues. The germline V gene has CDR1 MNHNY and CDR2 SVGAGI (reference sequence). CDR3 DNA sequence: TGTGCCAGCAGTCCCGGGGCGAGTGGCGAGCAGTACTTC. This sequence encodes CASSPGASGEQYF.

This chain joins TRBV29-1 and TRBJ2-7, with TRBD1 matching 8 bases. Germline CDR1 reads SQVTM; CDR2 reads ANQGSEA. The CDR3 loop spans 14 amino acids. Trimming removed 6 bases from V and 1 base from J; junction bases left unmatched: 8. The CDR3 DNA is TGCAGCGTAATCAGGGGGCTTGGGTCCTACGAGCAGTACTTC. Amino acids: CSVIRGLGSYEQYF.

V and J are TRBV19 and TRBJ2-2; TRBD1 aligns across 7 bases. The trim removed 5 bases at V and 5 bases at J, leaving 11 bases unmatched. The CDR3 is 16 residues long. In germline, CDR1 is LNHDA, CDR2 SQIVND (reference sequence). As DNA, the CDR3 is TGTGCCAGTAGTGTTCACAAACCGACAGGGACCGGGGAGCTGTTTTTT. As protein: CASSVHKPTGTGELFF.

Here the CDR3 DNA reads TGTGCCTGGAGTAGGGGGAGGGAGACCCAGTACTTC. Translated, it gives CAWSRGRETQYF. V is TRBV30 and J is TRBJ2-5; D may be TRBD1 or TRBD2 (6 bases each). The CDR3 loop spans 12 amino acids. V lost 2 bases to trimming and J lost 5 bases, with 9 bases between them. The germline CDR1 and CDR2 sequences are GTSNPN and SVGIG (reference sequence).

This chain joins TRBV5-1 and TRBJ2-7; 7 bases match TRBD2. Germline V gives CDR1 SGHRS, CDR2 YFSETQ. The J segment lost 1 base and the V segment lost 4 bases, leaving 11 bases of the junction unmatched. The CDR3 is 16 residues long. Here the CDR3 DNA reads TGCGCCAGCAGCCCATATGCTAGCGGAGGGTCCTACGAGCAGTACTTC. Translating it yields CASSPYASGGSYEQYF.

This chain uses TRBV19 with TRBJ1-4; possibly TRBD1 for D (6 bases). This CDR3 region has 15 residues. Germline values: CDR1 LNHDA, CDR2 SQIVND (reference sequence). V lost 4 bases to trimming and J lost 2 bases, with 11 bases between them. CDR3: CASSRGPATNEKLFF. The CDR3 DNA sequence: TGTGCCAGTAGTAGGGGGCCTGCGACTAATGAAAAACTGTTTTTT.